This is a list of T cell receptor beta chains from one sample in a study of T cell responses to AZD1222 COVID-19 vaccine. Assay: immunoSEQ multiplex PCR; the TCRdb copy retains only in-frame clones and omits some. The sample carries 65,000 to 90,000 clones, about 91% recorded once. Here the sequenced sample was peripheral blood, taken on day 0 of AZD1222 vaccination. These receptors were taken from an adult in good health. Each CDR3 is given with its conserved first and last residue. D genes are given only for firm matches. The size entry is marked missing in some rows and otherwise reads once, few, many or a size class.

.,TRBJ1-6,TRBV10-3,.,CAISEGSSPLHF,TGTGCCATCAGTGAGGGAAGTTCACCCCTCCACTTT
TRBD1,TRBJ1-4,TRBV5-5,.,CASRDRGRTNEKLFF,TGTGCCAGCAGGGACAGGGGCCGCACTAATGAAAAACTGTTTTTT
.,TRBJ1-5,TRBV19,.,CASSRDTASNQPQHF,TGTGCCAGTAGTCGGGACACAGCTAGCAATCAGCCCCAGCATTTT
TRBD2,TRBJ2-2,TRBV6-2/TRBV6-3,.,CASSNSGGAFGELFF,TGTGCCAGCAGTAATAGCGGGGGGGCCTTCGGGGAGCTGTTTTTT
.,TRBJ1-4,TRBV4-2,.,CASSQDRDLRGYNEKLFF,TGTGCCAGCAGCCAAGATAGGGACCTGAGGGGCTATAATGAAAAACTGTTTTTT
.,TRBJ2-7,TRBV5-6,.,CASSRGAALRGQYF,TGTGCCAGCAGCCGGGGGGCAGCATTACGAGGGCAGTACTTC
TRBD1,TRBJ1-6,TRBV7-2,.,CASSLVPPGGGNSPLHF,TGTGCCAGCAGCTTAGTACCGCCAGGGGGCGGGAATTCACCCCTCCACTTT
TRBD1,TRBJ1-2,TRBV5-4,.,CASSLDRGHGYTF,TGTGCCAGCAGCTTGGACAGGGGGCATGGCTACACCTTC
.,TRBJ1-5,TRBV16,once,CASSQSGQGGQPQHF,TGTGCCAGCAGCCAATCTGGGCAGGGCGGACAGCCCCAGCATTTT
.,TRBJ2-7,TRBV6-5,.,CASSYSIVEQYF,TGTGCCAGCAGTTACTCAATTGTCGAGCAGTACTTC
.,TRBJ2-7,TRBV28,.,CASSPGGTLREQYF,TGTGCCAGCAGCCCCGGGGGGACACTACGCGAGCAGTACTTC
.,TRBJ1-1,TRBV7-6,.,CASSLFGDGTEAFF,TGTGCCAGCAGCTTATTTGGGGATGGGACTGAAGCTTTCTTT
TRBD1,TRBJ2-7,TRBV27,.,CASSLRGPTYEQYF,TGTGCCAGCAGTCTCAGGGGGCCAACCTACGAGCAGTACTTC
.,TRBJ1-1,TRBV7-6,.,CASSFRDTTEAFF,TGTGCCAGCAGCTTTCGGGACACCACTGAAGCTTTCTTT
TRBD2,TRBJ2-7,TRBV10-3,.,CAISKSGTSGDEQYF,TGTGCCATCAGCAAATCCGGGACTAGTGGGGACGAGCAGTACTTC
.,TRBJ1-6,TRBV7-2,.,CASSLGSRNSPLHF,TGTGCCAGCAGCTTAGGGTCCCGTAATTCACCCCTCCACTTT
TRBD1,TRBJ2-7,TRBV6-5,.,CASSKGTAGAYEQYF,TGTGCCAGCAGTAAGGGGACAGCTGGCGCCTACGAGCAGTACTTC
.,TRBJ1-1,TRBV7-3,.,CASSFTVVTEAFF,TGTGCCAGCAGCTTCACAGTGGTCACTGAAGCTTTCTTT
.,TRBJ1-6,TRBV19,.,CASSGTVYNSPLHF,TGTGCCAGTAGCGGGACGGTCTATAATTCACCCCTCCACTTT
.,TRBJ2-4,TRBV5-5,.,CASSSDQAAVNIQYF,TGTGCCAGCAGCTCCGACCAGGCGGCAGTGAACATTCAGTACTTC
.,TRBJ2-7,TRBV7-9,.,CASSSGRLSSYEQYF,TGTGCCAGCAGCTCCGGACGGTTAAGCTCCTACGAGCAGTACTTC
.,TRBJ1-6,TRBV30,.,CAWSVRQGPNSPLHF,TGTGCCTGGAGTGTACGGCAGGGGCCAAATTCACCCCTCCACTTT
.,TRBJ2-1,TRBV6-5,.,CASMGSSYNEQFF,TGTGCCAGCATGGGGAGCTCCTACAATGAGCAGTTCTTC
.,TRBJ2-7,TRBV13,.,CASKDSGSYEQYF,TGTGCCAGCAAGGATTCAGGGTCCTACGAGCAGTACTTC
.,TRBJ2-1,TRBV28,.,CASSFPLNEQFF,TGTGCCAGCAGTTTCCCCCTCAATGAGCAGTTCTTC
.,TRBJ1-1,TRBV4-1,.,CASSQVAKVTEAFF,TGCGCCAGCAGCCAAGTGGCAAAGGTAACTGAAGCTTTCTTT
.,TRBJ2-5,TRBV24-1,.,CATSDYRAQETQYF,TGTGCCACCAGTGATTACAGGGCCCAAGAGACCCAGTACTTC
.,TRBJ2-1,TRBV6-6,.,CASSYSVWGRLNEQFF,TGTGCCAGCAGTTACTCTGTCTGGGGGCGTCTCAATGAGCAGTTCTTC
.,TRBJ1-1,TRBV7-8,.,CASSPRTVEAFF,TGTGCCAGCAGCCCCAGGACGGTAGAAGCTTTCTTT
.,TRBJ1-3,TRBV5-1,.,CASSLGSGYGNTIYF,TGCGCCAGCAGCTTGGGCTCAGGGTACGGAAACACCATATATTTT
.,TRBJ2-5,TRBV27,.,CASSLFGGEKGSQYF,TGTGCCAGCAGTTTATTTGGCGGGGAAAAGGGGTCCCAGTACTTC
.,TRBJ1-1,TRBV7-6,.,CASSLDLNTEAFF,TGTGCCAGCAGCCTCGACCTGAACACTGAAGCTTTCTTT
.,TRBJ1-1,TRBV9,.,CASSDAQGMDTEAFF,TGTGCCAGCAGCGACGCTCAGGGAATGGACACTGAAGCTTTCTTT
.,TRBJ1-2,TRBV7-9,.,CASSPGQDYGYTF,TGTGCCAGCAGCCCGGGACAAGACTATGGCTACACCTTC
TRBD1,TRBJ2-7,TRBV6-5,.,CASSYSLGQGYYEQYF,TGTGCCAGCAGTTACTCCCTGGGACAGGGATACTACGAGCAGTACTTC
.,TRBJ1-1,TRBV10-3,.,CAISENGDTEAFF,TGTGCCATCAGTGAGAACGGTGACACTGAAGCTTTCTTT
.,TRBJ1-2,TRBV2,.,CASSEALGGFYGYTF,TGTGCCAGCAGTGAAGCGCTTGGGGGCTTCTATGGCTACACCTTC
.,TRBJ1-1,TRBV3-1/TRBV3-2,.,CASSLGTGNTEAFF,TGTGCCAGCAGCCTCGGGACGGGGAACACTGAAGCTTTCTTT
TRBD2,TRBJ2-1,TRBV3-1/TRBV3-2,.,CASSQDSSGGQYNEQFF,TGTGCCAGCAGCCAAGATTCAAGCGGGGGGCAATACAATGAGCAGTTCTTC
.,TRBJ1-1,TRBV4-2,.,CASSQSQIRIMNTEAFF,TGTGCCAGCAGCCAATCCCAAATTAGAATTATGAACACTGAAGCTTTCTTT